This passage covers 21 T cell receptor beta chains from one sample sequenced in a study of Graves' ophthalmopathy and Graves' hyperthyroidism. RNA transcripts served as template for amplifying TCR beta CDR3 sequences. First-round RT-PCR with HTBI primers preceded a second-round multiplex PCR. Each CDR3 protein gets one entry after TCRdb re-called the multiplex PCR reads with MiXCR. The sample holds roughly 300,000 distinct CDR3 sequences; 15% to 20% are singletons and the top ten take more than 9%. The sample comprised peripheral blood. These receptors were collected from an adult man with Graves' ophthalmopathy.

This clonotype came up many times. The CDR3 bases are TGCGCCAGCAGCTTGGCGACAGGGGAGGTCTACGAGCAGTACTTC. It is translated as CASSLATGEVYEQYF. The V gene is TRBV5-1, the J gene TRBJ2-7; TRBD1 aligns across 8 bases. Germline lookup yields CDR1 SGHRS and CDR2 YFSETQ. CDR3 length: 15 amino acids. The trim removed 0 bases at V and 3 bases at J, leaving 5 bases unmatched.

This clonotype was detected ten times or more. The rearrangement joins TRBV29-1 to TRBJ1-1, with 7 bases matching TRBD1. Germline loops: CDR1 SQVTM, CDR2 ANQGSEA. J lost 6 bases, V lost 7 bases, and 5 bases had no gene match. This CDR3 is 11 amino acids long. CDR3 in amino acids: CSAKTGPEAFF. CDR3 coding DNA: TGCAGCGCCAAGACAGGGCCTGAAGCTTTCTTT. Supplemented by reference TRBV29-1 and TRBJ1-1, the full variable domain reads SAVISQKPSRDICQRGTSLTIQCQVDSQVTMMFWYRQQPGQSLTLIATANQGSEATYESGFVIDKFPISRPNLTFSTLTVSNMSPEDSSIYLCSAKTGPEAFFGQGTRLTVV.

This clonotype was observed many times. The chain couples TRBV6-5 to TRBJ2-5, with 7 positions matching TRBD1. Trimming removed 6 bases from V and 4 bases from J; junction bases left unmatched: 11. The CDR3 totals 15 residues. Germline CDR1 MNHEY, CDR2 SVGAGI. In DNA, the CDR3 is TGTGCCAGCAGCACAGTAGGGACAGTGGGAGAGACCCAGTACTTC. Residues: CASSTVGTVGETQYF.

This clonotype was found many times. In DNA form, the CDR3 reads TGTGCCAGCAGCCAAGGGACCGATAGCTCTGGGGCCAACGTCCTGACTTTC. It yields the protein CASSQGTDSSGANVLTF. J is TRBJ2-6 and V is TRBV3-1; no definite D call. The CDR3 spans 17 residues. The germline V gene encodes CDR1 LGHDT and CDR2 YNNKEL (reference sequence). V lost 1 base and J lost 0, with 10 bases in between. Variable domain in full (rest from reference TRBV3-1 and TRBJ2-6): DTAVSQTPKYLVTQMGNDKSIKCEQNLGHDTMYWYKQDSKKFLKIMFSYNNKELIINETVPNRFSPKSPDKAHLNLHINSLELGDSAVYFCASSQGTDSSGANVLTFGAGSRLTVL.

This clonotype was seen at least ten times. The V gene is TRBV20-1, the J gene TRBJ1-2; D gene uncertain. Germline V gives CDR1 DFQATT, CDR2 SNEGSKA (reference sequence). V lost 3 bases and J 7 bases, leaving 6 bases between the germline ends. This CDR3 is built from 10 residues. For the CDR3, the DNA is TGCAGTGCTAGGGGTCGTGGCTACACCTTC. This sequence encodes CSARGRGYTF.

This clonotype was recorded at least ten times. The rearrangement uses TRBV4-3 and TRBJ1-5, with D tentatively TRBD1 (6 bases). The CDR3 runs to 16 residues. CDR1 and CDR2 from the germline V gene are LGHNA and YSLEER. The V end lost 0 bases, the J end lost 1 base, and 10 bases lay between the germline ends. CDR3 residues: CASSQDFGGSNQPQHF. CDR3 coding DNA: TGCGCCAGCAGCCAAGATTTTGGGGGCAGCAATCAGCCCCAGCATTTT.

This clonotype was seen repeatedly, ten times or more. V usage is TRBV6-2 or TRBV6-3 and J usage is TRBJ1-1, with D perhaps TRBD1 (5 bases). V was cut by 2 bases and J by 4 bases, with 14 bases left in between. The CDR3 totals 15 residues. In germline, CDR1 is MNHEY, CDR2 SVGEGT. The CDR3 is CASSYDRGVPTEAFF. The CDR3, as DNA: TGTGCCAGCAGTTACGATCGGGGGGTGCCCACTGAAGCTTTCTTT.

The table lists this clonotype with many counts. The chain recombines TRBV7-6 with TRBJ2-2; D unresolved. Trimming took off 1 base at V and 5 bases at J, with 5 bases between the two ends. CDR3 length equals 13 residues. The germline gives CDR1 SGHVS, CDR2 FNYEAQ. CDR3 amino acids: CASSLVQTGELFF. Written as DNA, the CDR3 is TGTGCCAGCAGCTTAGTACAGACCGGGGAGCTGTTTTTT.

In its sample, this clonotype was seen many times. The J gene is TRBJ2-7, the V gene TRBV11-2; D gene unclear. This CDR3 contains 16 residues. The V end was cut by 5 bases, the J end by 2 bases, with 19 bases between. Germline CDR1 reads SGHAT; CDR2 reads FQNNGV. The CDR3 DNA reads TGTGCCAGCAGCCCCTTCGCGACCCGTACCCCCTACGAGCAGTACTTC. This gives the protein CASSPFATRTPYEQYF. Full variable domain (outside the CDR3, taken from reference TRBV11-2 and TRBJ2-7): EAGVAQSPRYKIIEKRQSVAFWCNPISGHATLYWYQQILGQGPKLLIQFQNNGVVDDSQLPKDRFSAERLKGVDSTLKIQPAKLEDSAVYLCASSPFATRTPYEQYFGPGTRLTVT.

This clonotype was recorded at least ten times. The chain combines TRBV7-2 with TRBJ1-1; D may be TRBD1 (6 bases). Germline V gene lookup returns CDR1 SGHTA and CDR2 FQGNSA. The germline V and J ends were trimmed by 0 bases and 1 base, with 9 bases remaining between them. The CDR3 sequence is 15 residues long. CDR3 in amino acids: CASSLATGWNTEAFF. Written as DNA, the CDR3 is TGTGCCAGCAGCTTAGCCACAGGGTGGAACACTGAAGCTTTCTTT. Complete variable domain (other parts from reference TRBV7-2 and TRBJ1-1): GAGVSQSPSNKVTEKGKDVELRCDPISGHTALYWYRQSLGQGLEFLIYFQGNSAPDKSGLPSDRFSAERTGGSVSTLTIQRTQQEDSAVYLCASSLATGWNTEAFFGQGTRLTVV.

The chain carries TRBV29-1 and TRBJ2-4, with a tentative D call TRBD1 (5 bases). V shed 2 bases and J shed 1 base, with 12 bases lying between them. The CDR3 sequence is 15 residues long. Per the germline V gene, CDR1 is SQVTM and CDR2 is ANQGSEA. DNA for the CDR3: TGCAGCGTTGAATCGACAGACCGGGCCAAAAACATTCAGTACTTC. Translation gives CSVESTDRAKNIQYF.

This clonotype was picked up many times. The chain links TRBV19 to TRBJ1-5, with 8 nucleotides matching TRBD1. V lost 2 bases to trimming and J lost 5 bases; unmatched junction nucleotides: 2. The CDR3 runs to 14 residues. Per germline, CDR1 LNHDA and CDR2 SQIVND (reference sequence). The CDR3 DNA reads TGTGCCAGTAGTATATCAGGGGGCTATCAGCCCCAGCATTTT. Its translation: CASSISGGYQPQHF.

Many counts were recorded for this clonotype. The chain recombines TRBV7-9 with TRBJ1-1; D not resolved. CDR1 SEHNR and CDR2 FQNEAQ come from the germline V gene (reference sequence). Trimming removed 5 bases from V and 10 bases from J, with 11 bases in between. The length of the CDR3 is 11 residues. The DNA for the CDR3 is TGTGCCAGCAGCCAGACGGTCGGAGCTTTCTTT. It translates to CASSQTVGAFF.

This clonotype was observed many times. The rearrangement joins TRBV4-2 to TRBJ2-7, with D perhaps matching TRBD2 (6 bases). V lost 4 bases and J 2 bases, leaving 15 bases between the germline ends. Germline CDR1 reads LGHNA; CDR2 reads YNFKEQ. CDR3 size: 15 residues. For the CDR3, the DNA is TGTGCCAGCAGCCTCCGACTAGGAGGGACCTACGAGCAGTACTTC. Translation: CASSLRLGGTYEQYF.

The chain employs TRBV20-1 and TRBJ2-7; 10 nucleotides line up with TRBD2. The CDR3 consists of 14 residues. Trimming removed 4 bases from V and 4 bases from J; junction bases left unmatched: 7. Germline lookup yields CDR1 DFQATT and CDR2 SNEGSKA (reference sequence). The CDR3 DNA reads TGCAGTGCTACTAGCGGGAGTTATCGTTACGAGCAGTACTTC. Protein: CSATSGSYRYEQYF.

The J gene is TRBJ2-7, the V gene TRBV4-2, with 10 bases that match TRBD1. The CDR3 totals 17 residues. The V segment lost 5 bases and the J segment 0 bases; nucleotides outside the gene matches: 10. The germline V gene encodes CDR1 LGHNA and CDR2 YNFKEQ. The CDR3 spells CASSEDRGSTSSYEQYF. CDR3 DNA: TGTGCCAGCAGCGAGGACAGGGGGTCTACGAGCTCCTACGAGCAGTACTTC.

The CDR3 protein is CASSFGQGGLLAQETQYF. CDR3 nucleotide sequence: TGTGCCAGCAGCTTCGGACAGGGAGGGTTACTAGCCCAAGAGACCCAGTACTTC. The V and J genes are TRBV11-2 and TRBJ2-5; possibly TRBD1 for D (8 bases). CDR3 length: 18 amino acids. Germline V gene data show CDR1 as SGHAT and CDR2 as FQNNGV. Trimming pared 3 bases from V and 1 base from J, leaving 21 bases between.

This clonotype was seen many times. The V call is TRBV20-1, the J call TRBJ1-1, with D unresolved. V was cut by 0 bases and J by 8 bases, with 16 bases left in between. CDR1 DFQATT and CDR2 SNEGSKA come from the germline V gene (reference sequence). CDR3 length: 14 residues. CDR3 residues: CSARDLSGDPEAFF. CDR3 DNA: TGCAGTGCTAGAGATCTGTCAGGAGACCCAGAAGCTTTCTTT.

The table lists this clonotype with many counts. The chain links TRBV10-3 to TRBJ1-2; D unresolved. The CDR3 runs 13 residues. From germline, CDR1 is ENHRY and CDR2 SYGVKD. The germline V and J ends were trimmed by 5 bases and 3 bases, with 10 bases remaining between them. CDR3 sequence: CAISLDGDYGYTF. The CDR3 DNA reads as TGTGCCATCAGTCTCGACGGAGACTATGGCTACACCTTC.

The V gene is TRBV2, the J gene TRBJ2-2; D perhaps matches TRBD2 (5 bases). This CDR3 comprises 14 residues. The germline gives CDR1 SNHLY, CDR2 FYNNEI. V shed 7 bases and J shed 2 bases, with 11 bases lying between them. The CDR3 spells CASTPSPNTGELFF. For the CDR3, the DNA is TGTGCCAGCACACCTAGCCCCAACACCGGGGAGCTGTTTTTT.

This clonotype was seen repeatedly, ten times or more. This chain links TRBV9 with TRBJ2-2, with 8 bases matching TRBD2. The V gene end was trimmed by 4 bases and the J gene end by 1 base; junction bases not matched to a gene: 3. Germline-derived CDR1 and CDR2 are SGDLS and YYNGEE. This CDR3 comprises 15 residues. The CDR3 DNA sequence: TGTGCCAGCAGCTACGGGGGGGTGAACACCGGGGAGCTGTTTTTT. As protein: CASSYGGVNTGELFF.